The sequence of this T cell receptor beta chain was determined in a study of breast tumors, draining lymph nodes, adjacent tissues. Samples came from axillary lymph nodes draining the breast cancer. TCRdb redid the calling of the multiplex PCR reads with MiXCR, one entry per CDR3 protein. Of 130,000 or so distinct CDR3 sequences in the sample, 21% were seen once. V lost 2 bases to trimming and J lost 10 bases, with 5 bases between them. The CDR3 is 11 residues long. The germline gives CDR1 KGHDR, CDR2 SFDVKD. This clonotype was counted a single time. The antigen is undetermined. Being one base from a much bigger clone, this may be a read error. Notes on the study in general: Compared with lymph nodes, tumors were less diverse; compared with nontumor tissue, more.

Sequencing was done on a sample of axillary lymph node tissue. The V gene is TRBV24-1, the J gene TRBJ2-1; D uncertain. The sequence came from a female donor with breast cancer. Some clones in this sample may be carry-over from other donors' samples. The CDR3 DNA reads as TGTGCCACCAGTGATTCGCGCGAGCAGTTCTTC. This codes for CATSDSREQFF.